Here is one T cell receptor (beta chain) with its context. What this receptor recognizes is not known. No per-base quality is available; no much larger clone lies one base away. These data originate in a study of T cell responses to AZD1222 COVID-19 vaccine (dated by TCRdb to the early 2020s). The study in broad terms: AZD1222 recipients whose second dose came at about 4 weeks and those whose second dose came at about 12 weeks were combined into one group, since spike-specific TCR depth and breadth did not differ between the two schedules. A total of just over 230 trial participants underwent TCR sequencing, of whom some 200 had received two doses of AZD1222 and around 26 had received two doses of the MenACWY control vaccine. Trial participants were enrolled into age subgroups of 18-55, 56-69 and 70-plus years, which contained 148, 28 and 57 TCR-sequenced participants, respectively.

The CDR3 regions of human TCRbeta chains were analyzed by immunosequencing. As for how the authors treated the data: Repertoire TCRs were matched against a reference library of SARS-CoV-2-specific TCRs generated with the MIRA antigen-specificity platform. Breadth was defined as the fraction of unique TCRs that were SARS-CoV-2-associated, and depth was defined as the fraction of total T cells that were SARS-CoV-2-associated. Using the MIRA data, each spike-specific TCR was mapped to the spike region that the TCR reacts to and placed in a CD4 or CD8 class. Log10-transformed breadth and depth values were compared by one-way ANOVA with Sidak's multiple comparisons tests. TCRdb took this table from immuneACCESS and kept in-frame rearrangements with V and J called. Such tables lack part of the clones; where checked against another copy, unresolved V genes explain under half of the gap, and the rest is unexplained. V, J and clone size were drawn from that table, and D and trimming were deduced from the DNA. For this sample the table gives roughly 120,000 clones, of which approximately 90% were detected only once. The ten largest clonotypes hold under 4.5% of the sample.

The full study reports these points: Conclusions about previously exposed vaccinees are limited because only six or seven AZD1222 recipients were SARS-CoV-2 seropositive at baseline. Most participants were white British and females outnumbered males, and the authors suggested that clonal diversity may have been underestimated. Because no samples from the day 14 peak response were available, repertoires could be characterized only after the peak T cell response. The 56-69-year group was small, and its depth increase did not reach significance, likely because of low power. Spike-specific TCR breadth and depth rose significantly after two AZD1222 doses compared with day 0 and with MenACWY recipients. Reportedly, almost half of the unique spike-specific TCRs recognized epitopes lying outside the regions that are mutated in the B.1.351 and B.1.1.7 variants. The vaccine-associated CD4 TCRs covered the entire spike protein, and the dominant responses fell in regions 160-218 and 743-854.

In light of the paper, this sample's time point label describes: baseline before first vaccination. Vaccinee samples came from UK trials COV001 and COV002, including a single-blind randomized controlled phase 2/3 trial of AZD1222 (ChAdOx1 nCoV-19) in healthy adults. For TCRbeta chain sequencing, PBMC samples from trial participants were taken at day 0 and at day 28 after the second dose. The germline V end is reduced by 0 bases and the J end by 8 bases; junction bases left unmatched: 9. From a lookup of the germline V gene (reference sequence), CDR1 and CDR2 are GTSNPN and SVGIG. The CDR3 spans 14 residues, from the cysteine through the phenylalanine. Only the CDR3 part of the read is kept: 42 bases, read in frame from the first base.

The chain couples TRBV30 to TRBJ1-2; 7 of the junction bases match TRBD1. The source material was peripheral blood, sampled on day 0 of AZD1222 vaccination. This sequence was found in an adult in good health. The CDR3 in this case is CAWSVLGTAIGYTF. The nucleotides are TGTGCCTGGAGTGTATTGGGGACAGCCATCGGCTACACCTTC.